Below, 30 T cell receptor beta chains from the same sample are listed, as sequenced in a study of blood T cells in healthy people across ages. Sample-barcoded 5' priming and a J-beta primer mix drove a second PCR of 7 to 11 cycles. TCRdb fed the 5' RACE reads into MiXCR, producing one record per CDR3 protein. The profile covers roughly 680,000 distinct CDR3 sequences, with around 49% appearing a single time and under 35% taken by the ten largest. The source material was blood. The receptors were sampled from a woman aged 55 to 70 in good health.

The rearrangement uses TRBV29-1 and TRBJ2-5; D perhaps matches TRBD2 (6 bases). Germline CDR1 is SQVTM and CDR2 is ANQGSEA. The length of the CDR3 is 12 residues. Trimming took 6 bases from V and 4 from J, leaving 12 bases between them. The CDR3 region has the DNA TGCAGCGTGGAGGGAAACGGAGAGACCCAGTACTTC. Amino acid sequence: CSVEGNGETQYF. The variable domain in full, completed from reference TRBV29-1 and TRBJ2-5, reads SAVISQKPSRDICQRGTSLTIQCQVDSQVTMMFWYRQQPGQSLTLIATANQGSEATYESGFVIDKFPISRPNLTFSTLTVSNMSPEDSSIYLCSVEGNGETQYFGPGTRLLVL.

The chain employs TRBV29-1 and TRBJ1-4, with a weak D call TRBD1 (5 bases). In germline, CDR1 is SQVTM, CDR2 ANQGSEA. Between the trimmed V and J ends, which lost 7 bases and 4 bases, there was a span of 16 bases. The CDR3 length is 14 residues. Here the CDR3 DNA reads TGCAGCGGGCTTACCGGGACCTTTAATGAAAAACTGTTTTTT. This sequence encodes CSGLTGTFNEKLFF. Full variable domain (missing parts from reference TRBV29-1 and TRBJ1-4): SAVISQKPSRDICQRGTSLTIQCQVDSQVTMMFWYRQQPGQSLTLIATANQGSEATYESGFVIDKFPISRPNLTFSTLTVSNMSPEDSSIYLCSGLTGTFNEKLFFGSGTQLSVL.

The chain combines TRBV29-1 with TRBJ2-1; 7 bases are shared with TRBD1. The DNA matches TRBJ2-7 better at its end, which makes the J call doubtful. From germline, CDR1 is SQVTM and CDR2 ANQGSEA. The CDR3 loop spans 13 amino acids. CDR3 DNA sequence: TGCAGCGTGAGGGGGACAGTAGCCAATGAGCAGTACTTC. Translation: CSVRGTVANEQYF.

This clonotype was seen more than once but under ten times. Written as DNA, the CDR3 is TGTGCCAGCAGGCCGGCGGGTGGCGATAACTATGGCTACACCTTC. Translated, it gives CASRPAGGDNYGYTF. J is TRBJ1-2 and V is TRBV28; D remains unclear. CDR1 and CDR2 from the germline V gene are MDHEN and SYDVKM. There are 15 residues in the CDR3. The V and J ends lost 6 bases and 1 base respectively, with 15 bases between them.

This clonotype was seen more than once but under ten times. This chain joins TRBV28 and TRBJ2-1, with a weak D call TRBD1 (6 bases). In germline, CDR1 is MDHEN, CDR2 SYDVKM. This CDR3 spans 16 amino acids. Trimming took off 6 bases at V and 7 bases at J, with 22 bases between the two ends. The CDR3 nucleotides are TGTGCCAGCAGCCCAGGGGTCTTGGTAGGGTTGAATGAGCAGTTCTTC. The encoded protein is CASSPGVLVGLNEQFF. The full variable domain, in which reference TRBV28 and TRBJ2-1 provide the parts outside the CDR3, is DVKVTQSSRYLVKRTGEKVFLECVQDMDHENMFWYRQDPGLGLRLIYFSYDVKMKEKGDIPEGYSVSREKKERFSLILESASTNQTSMYLCASSPGVLVGLNEQFFGPGTRLTVL.

The CDR3 is CATSRGGIYDNEQFF. The DNA for the CDR3 is TGTGCCACCAGCAGAGGAGGGATATATGACAATGAGCAGTTCTTC. This chain joins TRBV15 and TRBJ2-1; D is perhaps TRBD2 (5 bases). CDR3 length equals 15 residues. The V gene's germline CDR1 is LNHNV and CDR2 YYDKDF (reference sequence). V was shortened by 1 base and J by 5 bases, with 12 bases between the two germline ends.

This clonotype was seen only a few times. The chain links TRBV28 to TRBJ2-5; 9 bases are a match to TRBD2. The germline V gene encodes CDR1 MDHEN and CDR2 SYDVKM. The junction had 13 bases not matched to a gene; V was cut back by 6 bases and J by 5 bases. The CDR3 extends over 16 amino acids. In DNA form, the CDR3 reads TGTGCCAGCAGCTACAGGGGAGCGGGAGGTTCGGAGACCCAGTACTTC. It yields the protein CASSYRGAGGSETQYF.

The V gene is TRBV3-1, the J gene TRBJ1-2, with unresolved D. The V and J ends lost 0 bases and 4 bases respectively, with 15 bases between them. The CDR3 has 16 amino acids. Germline V gene lookup returns CDR1 LGHDT and CDR2 YNNKEL (reference sequence). The CDR3 is CASSQEISGDSYGYTF. The CDR3 nucleotides read TGTGCCAGCAGCCAAGAAATCTCGGGAGATAGCTATGGCTACACCTTC.

The rearrangement uses TRBV5-1 and TRBJ2-4; 8 positions match TRBD2. CDR1 and CDR2 (germline): SGHRS, YFSETQ. V gave up 0 bases and J gave up 15 bases; unmatched junction bases: 5. The CDR3 covers 12 residues. CDR3 in amino acids: CASSLEEGLGYF. CDR3 sequence (DNA): TGCGCCAGCAGCTTGGAGGAGGGACTAGGGTACTTC.

The chain joins TRBV2 to TRBJ2-3, with D perhaps matching TRBD1 (5 bases). V shed 0 bases and J shed 0 bases, with 10 bases lying between them. The germline V gene has CDR1 SNHLY and CDR2 FYNNEI. The CDR3 spans 16 residues. This chain's CDR3 is CASSEAETASTDTQYF. The CDR3 DNA is TGTGCCAGCAGTGAAGCGGAGACAGCTAGCACAGATACGCAGTATTTT.

The rearrangement joins TRBV9 to TRBJ2-7; 12 nucleotides line up with TRBD2. The CDR3 contains 14 residues. V was clipped by 6 bases and J by 6 bases; unmatched bases: 7. Germline V gives CDR1 SGDLS, CDR2 YYNGEE. CDR3 region: CASNLAGGPGEQYF. The DNA of the CDR3 is TGTGCCAGCAACCTAGCGGGAGGGCCGGGCGAGCAGTACTTC.

This clonotype was counted between two and nine times. The chain is built from TRBV5-1 and TRBJ2-7, with 9 bases that match TRBD2. V was clipped by 4 bases and J by 4 bases; unmatched bases: 9. CDR1 is SGHRS and CDR2 is YFSETQ in the germline V gene. The CDR3 consists of 15 residues. As DNA, the CDR3 is TGCGCCAGCAGCCGGATAGCGGGAGTTCAATACGAGCAGTACTTC. Amino acid sequence: CASSRIAGVQYEQYF.

The V and J genes are TRBV20-1 and TRBJ1-5, with TRBD1 matching 8 bases. This CDR3 is built from 18 residues. CDR1 and CDR2 from the germline V gene are DFQATT and SNEGSKA (reference sequence). Trimming cost V 1 base and J 1 base; bases outside gene matches: 12. CDR3 in DNA: TGCAGTGCTAGAGCTACGGGACAGGCGGTGGGCAGCAATCAGCCCCAGCATTTT. It codes for CSARATGQAVGSNQPQHF.

This clonotype was counted a few times. This rearrangement joins TRBV20-1 to TRBJ2-1; TRBD2 matches at 10 bases. The CDR3 sequence is 17 residues long. The germline V gene has CDR1 DFQATT and CDR2 SNEGSKA (reference sequence). V gave up 1 base and J gave up 0 bases; unmatched junction bases: 6. The CDR3 nucleotides are TGCAGTGCTAGAGTTGTAGTAGCGGGAGGCTCCTACAATGAGCAGTTCTTC. Residues: CSARVVVAGGSYNEQFF.

This clonotype occurred many times. This chain links TRBV10-3 with TRBJ2-3; 7 bases are shared with TRBD2. V trimming: 5 bases; J trimming: 2 bases; junction bases outside the gene matches: 4. The CDR3 consists of 14 residues. The germline V gene encodes CDR1 ENHRY and CDR2 SYGVKD. As DNA, the CDR3 is TGTGCCATCAGTTCTAGCGGCGTCACAGATACGCAGTATTTT. This codes for CAISSSGVTDTQYF.

The chain is built from TRBV12-3 or TRBV12-4 and TRBJ1-3; 8 bases line up with TRBD1. V gave up 5 bases and J gave up 2 bases; unmatched junction bases: 2. CDR3 size: 14 residues. This CDR3 is CASSQTGAGNTIYF. The CDR3 DNA reads TGTGCCAGCAGTCAGACAGGGGCTGGAAACACCATATATTTT.

The CDR3 DNA sequence: TGTGCCAGCAGTCCCCGACCCAGAGGCCGCACAGATACGCAGTATTTT. Translated: CASSPRPRGRTDTQYF. The V and J genes are TRBV12-3 or TRBV12-4 and TRBJ2-3; D ambiguous. The CDR3 has 16 amino acids. V lost 5 bases to trimming and J lost 1 base, with 16 bases between them.

The DNA for the CDR3 is TGTGCCAGCACCGTTGAAAGGCAAGAGACCCAGTACTTC. This sequence encodes CASTVERQETQYF. This sequence joins TRBV2 and TRBJ2-5; no clear D. This CDR3 has 13 residues. Germline assignment: CDR1 SNHLY and CDR2 FYNNEI. Trimming removed 7 bases from V and 2 bases from J, with 11 bases in between.

The CDR3 protein is CSARGGNDEKLFF. The DNA of the CDR3 is TGCAGTGCTAGAGGCGGGAATGATGAAAAACTGTTTTTT. The V call is TRBV20-1, the J call TRBJ1-4; D is uncertain. The CDR3 loop spans 13 amino acids. Trimming shortened V by 1 base and J by 6 bases, and 9 bases separated the two germline ends. Germline CDR1 reads DFQATT; CDR2 reads SNEGSKA (reference sequence).

The CDR3 DNA follows: TGCAGTGGTCAGGGGGCGCGTTTGGATGGCTACACCTTC. Encoded protein: CSGQGARLDGYTF. V usage is TRBV20-1 and J usage is TRBJ1-2, with 8 bases that match TRBD1. Germline CDR1 reads DFQATT; CDR2 reads SNEGSKA (reference sequence). V lost 7 bases to trimming and J lost 6 bases; unmatched junction nucleotides: 10. The CDR3 totals 13 residues.

This chain joins TRBV20-1 and TRBJ2-5, with 10 nucleotides matching TRBD1. This CDR3 comprises 19 residues. Germline V gene sequence: CDR1 DFQATT, CDR2 SNEGSKA (reference sequence). J lost 2 bases, V lost 0 bases, and 15 bases had no gene match. CDR3 sequence (DNA): TGCAGTGCTAGAGATCCTAACTACCTAGGACAGGGGGGACAAGAGACCCAGTACTTC. The encoded protein is CSARDPNYLGQGGQETQYF.

Of note for this clonotype: This clone may be a read error of a much larger clone one base away. The chain links TRBV29-1 to TRBJ2-5; 7 nucleotides align to TRBD2. The CDR3 is 13 residues long. Germline assignment: CDR1 SQVTM and CDR2 ANQGSEA. The CDR3 DNA reads as TGCAGTCCCAGACTAGCAGACGTAGAGACCCGGTACTTC. This codes for CSPRLADVETRYF.

The chain uses TRBV9 and TRBJ2-1, with 7 bases fitting TRBD2. V trimming: 0 bases; J trimming: 6 bases; junction bases outside the gene matches: 3. This CDR3 contains 14 residues. Germline V lookup: CDR1 SGDLS, CDR2 YYNGEE. The CDR3 bases are TGTGCCAGCAGCGTAGGGGGGACTATCAATGAGCAGTTCTTC. Its protein is CASSVGGTINEQFF.

The chain is built from TRBV10-3 and TRBJ1-2; D remains unclear. The CDR3 spans 14 residues. Germline values: CDR1 ENHRY, CDR2 SYGVKD. V lost 2 bases to trimming and J lost 3 bases, with 10 bases between them. CDR3 DNA sequence: TGTGCCATCAGTGAGGAGGACCCTTACTATGGCTACACCTTC. It codes for CAISEEDPYYGYTF.

CDR3 nucleotide sequence: TGTGCCATCAGTGAGTCGGGATATGGCTACACCTTC. Its protein is CAISESGYGYTF. The chain carries TRBV10-3 and TRBJ1-2, with D uncertain. Germline assignment: CDR1 ENHRY and CDR2 SYGVKD. V was shortened by 0 bases and J by 5 bases, with 4 bases between the two germline ends. The CDR3 contains 12 residues.

V gene TRBV5-1 combines with J gene TRBJ1-2; possibly TRBD1 for D (5 bases). Trimming removed 6 bases at V and 2 bases at J, with 8 bases between. There are 12 residues in the CDR3. CDR1 is SGHRS and CDR2 is YFSETQ in the germline V gene. The CDR3, as DNA: TGCGCCAGCAAGGGGTACAACTATGGCTACACCTTC. It encodes CASKGYNYGYTF.

This chain links TRBV15 with TRBJ2-3; 13 nucleotides line up with TRBD2. There are 15 residues in the CDR3. Germline loops: CDR1 LNHNV, CDR2 YYDKDF (reference sequence). Trimming at V came to 8 bases and at J to 2 bases, leaving 4 bases not matched to a gene. The CDR3 loop reads CATGLAGALTDTQYF. CDR3 sequence (DNA): TGTGCCACCGGACTAGCGGGGGCCCTCACAGATACGCAGTATTTT.

This clonotype showed up just once. The chain carries TRBV28 and TRBJ2-1; D is ambiguous. With 2 bases removed from V and 8 bases from J, the gap between germline ends came to 7 bases. The CDR3 loop spans 12 amino acids. Germline CDR1 is MDHEN and CDR2 is SYDVKM. The DNA for the CDR3 is TGTGCCAGCAGTTTAACCGGCGATGAGCAGTTCTTC. It yields the protein CASSLTGDEQFF.

CDR3 in DNA: TGTGCCACCAGCAGAGATAGCGGGATCATTGATACGCAGTATTTT. Translating it yields CATSRDSGIIDTQYF. The gene calls are TRBV15 and TRBJ2-3, with 8 positions matching TRBD2. CDR1 is LNHNV and CDR2 is YYDKDF in the germline V gene (reference sequence). V gave up 0 bases and J gave up 6 bases; unmatched junction bases: 5. This CDR3 is built from 15 residues.

The V and J genes are TRBV7-9 and TRBJ2-3; 7 bases are shared with TRBD2. Per the germline V gene, CDR1 is SEHNR and CDR2 is FQNEAQ (reference sequence). The CDR3 has 15 amino acids. The V segment lost 1 base and the J segment 3 bases; nucleotides outside the gene matches: 4. DNA of the CDR3: TGTGCCAGCAGCTTAGGTCAAGCGGGGACAGATACGCAGTATTTT. It codes for CASSLGQAGTDTQYF. Based on the CDR3 plus reference TRBV7-9 and TRBJ2-3, the full variable domain is DTGVSQNPRHKITKRGQNVTFRCDPISEHNRLYWYRQTLGQGPEFLTYFQNEAQLEKSRLLSDRFSAERPKGSFSTLEIQRTEQGDSAMYLCASSLGQAGTDTQYFGPGTRLTVL.